This TCR beta chain was recovered during a study of blood T cell repertoires in COVID-19. Study-wide context: Whether acute or convalescent, the COVID-19 samples came from the United States, Italy and Spain. T cells, B-cell-depleted T cells, or PBMCs supplied cDNA or gDNA.

The authors' processing: Nucleated cell counts were estimated from reference gene primer amplification. Profiled with immunoSEQ multiplex PCR; TCRdb holds only in-frame clones, not every one. The V and J calls and clone size were taken over from that table, and D and trimming were inferred from the DNA. The table has 300,000 to 400,000 clones, 87% seen once. A Seattle source enrolled patients during active infection and followed them longitudinally. V lost 0 bases, J lost 3 bases, and 5 bases stayed unmatched. Germline CDR1 and CDR2: LNHNV and YYDKDF (reference sequence). There are 15 residues in the CDR3.

The TCR originated in a man aged 25-45 years with COVID-19, enrolled during active disease. This chain joins TRBV15 and TRBJ2-7, with 7 bases lining up with TRBD1. The sample comprised peripheral blood. DNA for the CDR3: TGTGCCACCAGCAGAGATTCAACAGGGGACTACGAGCAGTACTTC. Its translation is CATSRDSTGDYEQYF.